A single sample is the source of the 24 T cell receptor beta chains below, sequenced in a study of radiotherapy plus CTLA-4 blockade in lung cancer. Using immunoSEQ multiplex PCR, the repertoire was profiled, and TCRdb retains in-frame clones only, with some absent. This repertoire shows about 50,000 clones, roughly two thirds found once; its top ten account for 3% to 4.5%. Sequenced here: peripheral blood, sampled from a patient treated with radiotherapy plus ipilimumab. The receptors were gathered from a human donor with non-small cell lung cancer who had a complete response to radiotherapy plus ipilimumab.

CDR3 DNA: TGTGCCAGCAGCCGGGAACAGGGGAACTATGGCTACACCTTC. Its translation: CASSREQGNYGYTF. This chain connects TRBV5-4 to TRBJ1-2, with 7 nucleotides matching TRBD1. The ends lost 4 bases at V and 2 bases at J; junction bases unmatched: 5. Germline V gene sequence: CDR1 SGHNT, CDR2 YYREEE (reference sequence). CDR3 length equals 14 residues.

CDR3 nucleotide sequence: TGTGCCAGCAGCGTTAGTGGGGACAGGCCCCGGGAGCTGTTTTTT. It is translated as CASSVSGDRPRELFF. This chain connects TRBV7-8 to TRBJ2-2; 8 nucleotides line up with TRBD1. Trimming removed 5 bases from V and 9 bases from J; junction bases left unmatched: 11. This CDR3 has 15 amino acids. Germline CDR1 SGHVS, CDR2 FQNEAQ.

This clone appeared a few times. The rearrangement uses TRBV28 and TRBJ2-5; D remains unclear. The CDR3 totals 15 residues. CDR1 MDHEN and CDR2 SYDVKM come from the germline V gene. Trimming pared 4 bases from V and 4 bases from J, leaving 16 bases between. The CDR3 nucleotides read TGTGCCAGCAGTTCCACCGGGTCCAGTGGAGAGACCCAGTACTTC. Translation: CASSSTGSSGETQYF. The full variable domain, with the rest looked up from reference TRBV28 and TRBJ2-5, is DVKVTQSSRYLVKRTGEKVFLECVQDMDHENMFWYRQDPGLGLRLIYFSYDVKMKEKGDIPEGYSVSREKKERFSLILESASTNQTSMYLCASSSTGSSGETQYFGPGTRLLVL.

CDR3 coding DNA: TGTGCCAGCCATCCCGGGCAAGTGACAGGGAAAAAACTGTTTTTT. This codes for CASHPGQVTGKKLFF. The V and J genes are TRBV19 and TRBJ1-4; 7 positions agree with TRBD1. The V segment lost 9 bases and the J segment 9 bases; nucleotides outside the gene matches: 16. The germline CDR1 and CDR2 sequences are LNHDA and SQIVND (reference sequence). The CDR3 is 15 amino acids.

V and J are TRBV18 and TRBJ2-7; the D gene is possibly TRBD1 (5 bases). Germline V gives CDR1 KGHSH, CDR2 LQKENI. Between the trimmed V and J ends, which lost 0 bases and 3 bases, there was a span of 9 bases. The CDR3 spans 14 residues. The CDR3 coding sequence is TGTGCCAGCTCACCACCGTCCAGGGTCTACGAGCAGTACTTC. Amino acids: CASSPPSRVYEQYF.

V usage is TRBV5-1 and J usage is TRBJ1-2, with 8 bases aligning to TRBD1. CDR3 size: 15 residues. Germline V CDR1 and CDR2: SGHRS, YFSETQ. J lost 6 bases, V lost 0 bases, and 7 bases had no gene match. CDR3 amino acids: CASSLAQGARDGYTF. In nucleotides, the CDR3 is TGCGCCAGCAGCTTGGCTCAGGGGGCGCGTGATGGCTACACCTTC.

The chain uses TRBV7-6 and TRBJ2-7; 16 bases map to TRBD2. From germline, CDR1 is SGHVS and CDR2 FNYEAQ. After removal of 5 bases from V and 4 bases from J, the junction contained 5 bases not matched to a gene. CDR3 length equals 16 residues. The chain's CDR3 is CASSLGTSGGGYEQYF. The DNA of the CDR3 is TGTGCCAGCAGCCTCGGGACTAGCGGGGGGGGGTACGAGCAGTACTTC.

This clone was seen only a few times. The chain has TRBV5-1 and TRBJ2-5; maybe TRBD1 (5 bases). The V gene lost 0 bases and the J gene lost 4 bases, with 13 bases spanning the gap. This CDR3 is 15 amino acids long. The V gene's germline CDR1 is SGHRS and CDR2 YFSETQ. The CDR3 sequence: CASSLEIGAGETQYF. The DNA of the CDR3 is TGCGCCAGCAGCTTGGAAATTGGGGCCGGAGAGACCCAGTACTTC.

The table lists this clone with a few counts. The genes are TRBV29-1 and TRBJ2-5; weak D call: TRBD1 (6 bases). The J call may be wrong; the DNA end is better matched by TRBJ2-7. The V gene's germline CDR1 is SQVTM and CDR2 ANQGSEA. The CDR3 sequence is 13 residues long. The CDR3 DNA is TGCAGCGTTGCGGGACGGACAGCCTACGAGCAGTACTTC. Its protein is CSVAGRTAYEQYF.

This clone turned up a few times. This chain links TRBV7-9 with TRBJ1-5; 7 nucleotides agree with TRBD1. The CDR3 loop spans 14 amino acids. Looked up from germline, CDR1 is SEHNR and CDR2 is FQNEAQ (reference sequence). With 6 bases clipped from V and 3 bases from J, the junction kept 5 bases outside the gene matches. The CDR3: CASSTGQFNQPQHF. The CDR3 DNA reads as TGTGCCAGCAGTACGGGACAGTTCAATCAGCCCCAGCATTTT. The full variable domain, rest sourced from reference TRBV7-9 and TRBJ1-5, is DTGVSQNPRHKITKRGQNVTFRCDPISEHNRLYWYRQTLGQGPEFLTYFQNEAQLEKSRLLSDRFSAERPKGSFSTLEIQRTEQGDSAMYLCASSTGQFNQPQHFGDGTRLSIL.

The V and J genes are TRBV2 and TRBJ2-7; 12 bases are a match to TRBD2. The V gene's germline CDR1 is SNHLY and CDR2 FYNNEI. V lost 10 bases and J lost 4; bases outside the gene matches: 8. This CDR3 comprises 14 residues. CDR3 loop: CAIRLAGEGYEQYF. In nucleotides, the CDR3 is TGTGCCATCCGACTAGCGGGGGAGGGGTACGAGCAGTACTTC.

The chain uses TRBV6-6 and TRBJ2-7; TRBD1 aligns across 9 bases. The CDR3 runs 13 residues. In germline, CDR1 is MNHNY, CDR2 SVGAGI (reference sequence). Trimming at V came to 10 bases and at J to 6 bases, leaving 10 bases not matched to a gene. The CDR3 nucleotides read TGTGCCACCCGGGGGACAGGGAATGGCGAGCAGTACTTC. Translated, it gives CATRGTGNGEQYF.

The V and J genes are TRBV10-2 and TRBJ1-5, with TRBD1 matching over 9 bases. After removal of 2 bases from V and 0 bases from J, the junction contained 5 bases not matched to a gene. The CDR3 has 17 amino acids. Germline CDR1 WSHSY, CDR2 SAAADI. The CDR3 here is CASSEQDRGISNQPQHF. DNA of the CDR3: TGCGCCAGCAGTGAGCAAGACAGGGGGATTAGCAATCAGCCCCAGCATTTT.

The V call is TRBV11-2, the J call TRBJ2-7; 13 bases agree with TRBD2. After removal of 5 bases from V and 3 bases from J, the junction contained 7 bases not matched to a gene. Germline assignment: CDR1 SGHAT and CDR2 FQNNGV. The CDR3 runs to 16 residues. The CDR3 coding sequence is TGTGCCAGCAGCCCCGGACTAGCGGGGGATTTCTACGAGCAGTACTTC. Its translation is CASSPGLAGDFYEQYF.

The V and J genes are TRBV7-9 and TRBJ2-3; 9 nucleotides agree with TRBD2. The CDR3 has 14 residues. After removal of 5 bases from V and 5 bases from J, the junction contained 5 bases not matched to a gene. Per germline, CDR1 SEHNR and CDR2 FQNEAQ (reference sequence). CDR3 residues: CASSVSGGVDTQYF. Here the CDR3 DNA reads TGTGCCAGCAGCGTTAGCGGGGGCGTAGATACGCAGTATTTT.

The V and J genes are TRBV7-9 and TRBJ1-2; TRBD1 aligns across 8 bases. V shed 5 bases, J shed 4 bases, and the junction held 6 bases outside the gene matches. The CDR3 contains 14 residues. Germline CDR1 and CDR2: SEHNR and FQNEAQ (reference sequence). This CDR3 reads CASSRRTGTYGYTF. The CDR3 DNA reads as TGTGCCAGCAGCCGCCGGACAGGGACCTATGGCTACACCTTC.

This clone was recorded once. V is TRBV7-2 and J is TRBJ1-1, with D perhaps matching TRBD1 (5 bases). V lost 0 bases and J lost 5, with 7 bases in between. Germline CDR1 reads SGHTA; CDR2 reads FQGNSA. The CDR3 runs 13 residues. The CDR3 bases are TGTGCCAGCAGCTTAGCGCCAGGGACTGAAGCTTTCTTT. Residues: CASSLAPGTEAFF.

The genes are TRBV10-2 and TRBJ1-6; TRBD1 matches at 7 bases. The CDR3 contains 15 residues. V lost 5 bases and J lost 7; bases outside the gene matches: 8. Germline lookup yields CDR1 WSHSY and CDR2 SAAADI. In DNA, the CDR3 is TGCGCCAGCAGTTTAGAGAGACAGGGAAATTCACCCCTCCACTTT. Protein: CASSLERQGNSPLHF.

This chain connects TRBV7-2 to TRBJ1-2, with 7 positions matching TRBD1. This CDR3 contains 14 residues. Per the germline V gene, CDR1 is SGHTA and CDR2 is FQGNSA. Germline trimming cut 3 bases from V and 2 bases from J; bases unmatched to any gene: 3. This CDR3 is CASSFNRGNYGYTF. In DNA, the CDR3 is TGTGCCAGCAGCTTCAACAGGGGAAACTATGGCTACACCTTC.

This sequence joins TRBV5-1 and TRBJ1-2, with 7 bases identical to TRBD1. This CDR3 is built from 15 residues. The V gene end was trimmed by 4 bases and the J gene end by 4 bases; junction bases not matched to a gene: 10. Germline-derived CDR1 and CDR2 are SGHRS and YFSETQ. CDR3 loop: CASSPRTGDLYGYTF. The CDR3 DNA follows: TGCGCCAGCAGCCCGCGGACAGGTGACCTCTATGGCTACACCTTC.

The CDR3 here is CASSLGQGSYQEQFF. The DNA of the CDR3 is TGTGCCAGCAGCCTGGGACAGGGGTCATATCAGGAGCAGTTCTTC. This chain uses TRBV7-9 with TRBJ2-1; 10 bases fit TRBD1. This CDR3 region has 15 residues. Germline V gene data show CDR1 as SEHNR and CDR2 as FQNEAQ (reference sequence). The ends lost 5 bases at V and 10 bases at J; junction bases unmatched: 11.

This clone is a singleton in its sample. V and J are TRBV5-1 and TRBJ1-1; no reliable D call. The CDR3 has 13 amino acids. Germline V gives CDR1 SGHRS, CDR2 YFSETQ. Trimming pared 0 bases from V and 11 bases from J, leaving 14 bases between. The CDR3 region is CASSLAGRSVAFF. The CDR3, as DNA: TGCGCCAGCAGCTTGGCCGGCAGGTCGGTTGCTTTCTTT.

The chain is built from TRBV7-2 and TRBJ1-2, with 7 bases aligning to TRBD1. Germline V gene sequence: CDR1 SGHTA, CDR2 FQGNSA. V lost 6 bases, J lost 2 bases, and 9 bases stayed unmatched. The CDR3 is made up of 15 amino acids. The CDR3 DNA sequence: TGTGCCAGCAGTTACATCGTACAGGGGAACTATGGCTACACCTTC. Translated, it gives CASSYIVQGNYGYTF.

The chain uses TRBV7-2 and TRBJ2-3; possibly TRBD2 for D (6 bases). The germline V gene encodes CDR1 SGHTA and CDR2 FQGNSA. V gave up 3 bases and J gave up 2 bases, with 9 bases separating them. The CDR3 is 14 amino acids. The CDR3 nucleotides read TGTGCCAGCAGCTTGGCGGGGTTCACAGATACGCAGTATTTT. It yields the protein CASSLAGFTDTQYF.